The T cell receptor (beta chain) described here comes from a study of cytomegalovirus exposure and HLA in healthy donors listed by TCRdb under 2017. Regarding the research as a whole: An earlier analysis of under 600 of the donors reported 250 to 300 Gb of sequence data and 117 million unique TCR beta sequences from about 179 million T cells. The study used immunosequencing to profile the T cell repertoires of approximately 630 subjects and linked those repertoires to cytomegalovirus serostatus. Among the roughly 380 genotyped donors, around 81% belonged to the genetic ancestry cluster associated with self-reported Caucasian donors. A separate validation cohort of about 110 different subjects was used in addition to the roughly 670-subject first cohort. HLA typing included class I and class II loci at four-digit resolution. A later analysis re-analyzed previously published TCR beta repertoires from 500 to 700 donors and added high-resolution HLA genotyping to study TCR occurrence patterns. High-throughput TCR immunosequencing, statistical association of individual TCRs with disease status, and machine learning were combined to predict cytomegalovirus infection status. Typing coverage differed by locus: A, B, C, DRB1 and DQB1 were typed in about 620-630 donors, DQA1 in about 510, DPA1 in approximately 600, and DPB1 in just under 490. The aim of the study was to test whether cataloging public T cell receptors could identify signatures of past pathogen exposure. Genome-wide SNP genotypes for about three fifths of the roughly 670 donors were used in a later genetic analysis, which treated that subset as a discovery cohort. Four or five DR-DQ haplotypes were treated as single units for association and clustering because of strong linkage in the cohort. Donor age, sex, ethnicity and CMV serostatus were compiled together with the repertoire data. All discovery cohort repertoires had been generated on a single sequencing platform. Rather than using new phenotypic data, the later analysis identified candidate immune exposures from TCR beta sequences and from how often those sequences occurred across donors. Among 398 genotyped donors of the cohort, an average of 235,054 unique TCR beta nucleotide sequences were sequenced per donor, roughly a sixth of them non-productive. An earlier analysis of some 500 of the donors used high-throughput TCR beta sequencing to judge whether each TCR beta V gene segment behaved as functional or pseudogenic. Around 320 gigabases of sequencing data and approximately 84 million unique TCR sequences were included in an early release covering under 650 HLA-typed donors. Results and caveats for the whole study, not just this receptor: The authors suggested that the approach could potentially be extended to other disease states and immunological phenotypes. Presence/absence analyses assumed roughly uniform sequencing depth across donors, an assumption that may not hold. In an earlier analysis of about 540 of the donors, most TCR beta V segments were observed in productive rearrangements about 87% or about 30% of the time, broadly matching IMGT annotations. In a later analysis, most CMV-associated TCR beta chains were found to appear HLA-restricted, with HLA associations seemingly driven largely by CMV exposure. The classifier was reported to diagnose cytomegalovirus status with high specificity and sensitivity in both the original cohort and the validation cohort. Linkage disequilibrium might explain the correlated functional status among segregating V segments, but an unknown experimental factor could not be ruled out. In vitro tests confirmed that a few of the cytomegalovirus-associated TCR beta chains recognize cytomegalovirus antigens. Strong co-occurrence of HLA alleles, especially DR and DQ, made assigning TCR associations to individual alleles difficult. According to a later analysis, parvovirus B19, influenza, CMV and Epstein-Barr virus appeared linked to several top co-occurrence clusters. In a later analysis, HLA-associated TCR beta chains showed more clonal expansion and lower generation probabilities than non-associated chains that were equally common. A cluster of highly shared sequence variants was judged likely to represent a technical artifact of the sequencing pipeline. Because the 87-base-pair reads could not distinguish some IMGT-functional V segments, including TRBV6-2 and TRBV6-3, those segments were excluded. In this cohort, only TCR beta chains were sequenced, and detectable features were limited by the absence of alpha or paired-chain data. Over 15 rarely observed V segments, including chromosome 9 orphons, were excluded from the earlier analysis of several hundred of the donors because counts were too low. Across donors, most TCR sequences were observed very rarely, whereas some public TCRs were present in many individuals. Because some donors lacked HLA typing at each locus, the association tests relied only on the typed subset. In a later analysis, TCR association rates were found to vary across HLA loci, with the most associated TCRs seen for DRB1 alleles and the fewest for HLA-C alleles. Immune exposure information for the cohort was limited to CMV serostatus. According to a later genetic analysis, donors in an Asian-associated ancestry cluster had fewer N-insertions in productive TCRs than the approximately 710-donor mean. V-gene and J-gene trimming of TCR beta chains was associated with a missense DCLRE1C variant in a later genetic analysis, and the association was replicated in an independent cohort. At a false discovery rate of 0.05, a later analysis linked under 20,000 TCR beta sequences to specific HLA alleles. A total of fewer than 200 TCR beta chains were listed by the study as associated with cytomegalovirus. A further reported finding was that TCR beta sequences accurately predicted the HLA-A and HLA-B alleles for most subjects in the first cohort.

Reading from cysteine to phenylalanine, the CDR3 counts 13 amino acids. Of the read, only the CDR3 DNA is kept; its 39 bases are in frame from base 1. V drops 7 bases and J drops 7 bases, leaving 14 bases in between. CDR1 SGHRS and CDR2 YFSETQ were looked up in the germline V gene. The sample holds one count of this clone. The clone's antigen remains unknown. No quality values exist for individual bases; no much larger clone is one base distant. The library was built by means of the immunoSEQ multiplex PCR assay. For the multiplex PCR, a mixture combining 60 forward primers for TCR Vbeta segments and 13 reverse primers for TCR Jbeta segments was used. Amplification of the CDR3 region of rearranged TCR beta genes was performed with a multiplex PCR assay on genomic DNA. The Illumina HiSeq System was used to sequence the amplified TCR beta libraries as 87-base-pair reads. As for the original processing: A later analysis counted about 80 million unique TCR beta chains across the 650 to 700 repertoires, and 10 million to 12 million of these chains were shared by at least two donors. Raw reads were error-corrected and collapsed into unique sequences with a nearest-neighbor algorithm that merged closely related sequences to remove PCR and sequencing errors. To assign V, D and J gene segments, CDR3 sequences were aligned to IMGT reference sequences. Each retained sequence needed at least a six-nucleotide match to both a V gene segment and a J gene segment. Rearrangements were classified as productive when the CDR3 lacked stop codons and remained in frame with V and J, and all other rearrangements were classified as non-productive. CDR3 was defined by IMGT convention, running from the second conserved V-encoded cysteine to the conserved J-encoded phenylalanine. In an earlier analysis of around 600 of the donors, sequences lacking an unambiguous match to a single V gene segment were excluded. An earlier analysis of almost 600 of the donors classified V segments as functional when productive rearrangements were above 56.7% and as segregating when the standard deviation between donors was above 5%. To diagnose cytomegalovirus status from the catalog of TCR beta chain sequences, a statistical classification framework was built. V and J gene assignment, in a later analysis, came from comparing TCR nucleotide sequences with IMGT/GENE-DB human TR gene sequences. A later analysis assigned CDR3 sequences and most-parsimonious VDJ recombination scenarios with the TCRdist pipeline. In a later analysis, every TCR beta chain was defined by the combination of its CDR3 amino acid sequence and its V-gene family, and reads without a unique V-gene family were dropped. As a way to deal with suspected cross-contamination and a sequencing artifact, a later analysis dropped 500 to 700 nucleotide sequences that were highly shared and had low generation probability. A later analysis calculated a clonal expansion index for each public chain from normalized within-repertoire ranks of inferred template counts. In a later analysis, generation probabilities were computed using a VDJ recombination model fitted to out-of-frame rearrangements, and the results were checked against IGoR. Hypergeometric tests were used in a later analysis to score TCR-TCR, TCR-HLA and TCR-CMV co-occurrence, with a repertoire-size bias correction applied to the TCR pairs. To estimate false discovery rates, a later analysis permuted the HLA or CMV assignments 20 times. In a later analysis, co-occurring TCRs were grouped using DBSCAN, and TCRdist sequence similarity was added for clustering within HLA-allele-positive subsets. Co-occurrence clustering excluded repertoires with fewer than 30,000 or more than 120,000 public chains, plus five with anomalous nucleotide sharing. Entries here come from immuneACCESS through TCRdb and include only in-frame sequences with V and J called. Some clones fail to appear in such tables; in the studies checked, an unresolved V gene covers under half of the shortfall, and the cause of the remainder is unknown. V and J calls and clone size are as listed in that table; D and trimming were resolved from the DNA. This sample gives some 200,000 clones in total; about three quarters of them show up just once. Around a sixth of the sample rests with the top ten.

The cohort consisted of 666 healthy bone marrow donors. Cohort members were all nominally healthy when sampled, although unrecorded immune exposures were likely present. The donor was CMV seronegative and was included in the group of under 450 seronegative cohort members. A peripheral blood sample was provided by each donor, and peripheral blood mononuclear cells were used for TCR beta sequencing. Genomic DNA extraction from the blood cell samples was performed with the Qiagen DNeasy Blood Extraction Kit. Sequencing was carried out using PBMCs. This chain is built from TRBV5-1 and TRBJ2-2; a weak D assignment points to TRBD2 (6 bases agree). The TCR sequence derives from a middle-aged man in good health and CMV-seronegative. CDR3 region: CASGAGIGGELFF. The DNA is TGCGCCAGCGGCGCGGGGATAGGCGGGGAGCTGTTTTTT.